This T cell receptor (beta chain) was captured by sequencing in a study of cytomegalovirus exposure and HLA in healthy donors. Broader study findings: TCR beta V- and J-gene trimming was later associated with a missense DCLRE1C variant. Donors belonging to an Asian-associated ancestry cluster reportedly showed fewer N-insertions in productive TCRs than the approximately 700-donor mean, according to what a later analysis found. Sequencing depth roughly uniform across donors was assumed in presence/absence analyses. Judged likely to be a sequencing artifact was a cluster of highly shared sequence variants.

Both 60 Vbeta primers and 13 Jbeta primers went into the PCR. Clones were read by immunoSEQ multiplex PCR, and TCRdb kept only the in-frame ones, dropping some. The sample records about 160,000 clones, roughly 75% being singletons. This clone was detected a few times. Its antigen is unidentified. The TCR originated in a female donor in good health and CMV-seronegative. The sample was PBMCs.

CDR3 in DNA: TGTGCCAGCAGCCCCGCCAGGGGGGCGGGTGAAGCTTTCTTT. It specifies CASSPARGAGEAFF. The chain employs TRBV28 and TRBJ1-1; 7 bases agree with TRBD1. Unmatched junction bases numbered 11, after V lost 6 bases and J lost 7 bases. In germline, CDR1 is MDHEN, CDR2 SYDVKM. There are 14 residues in the CDR3.